A selection of T cell receptor beta chains follows, all from one sample in a study of monozygotic twins with inflammatory bowel disease. No DNA is given; TCRdb re-called the 5' RACE reads and lists each CDR3 protein once. This repertoire includes approximately 400,000 distinct CDR3 sequences. Sequenced material: blood. These receptors were taken from a human donor with ulcerative colitis or Crohn's disease, or a healthy co-twin of an affected twin (not recorded which). Both conserved end residues are part of each CDR3.

>TRBJ2-7|TRBV6-2/TRBV6-3
CASSYLSGSEQYF
>TRBJ1-5|TRBV5-5
CASSSGDLRAQHF
>TRBJ2-3|TRBV7-2
CASSGTSGSGRDTQYF
>TRBJ1-3|TRBV7-2
CASSFGIRGNTIYF
>TRBJ2-7|TRBV28
CASGPRLPLYEQYF
>TRBJ2-3|TRBV29-1
CSVSGRERAADTQYF
>TRBJ2-1|TRBV20-1
CSVPPEGYNEQFF
>TRBJ2-3|TRBV9
CASSVGASRIHQDTQYF
>TRBJ2-1|TRBV5-1
CASSLGPEGNNEQFF
>TRBJ2-3|TRBV18
CASSLGFTDTQYF
>TRBJ2-2|TRBV5-1
CASSFQREYTGELFF
>TRBJ2-1|TRBV3-1
CASSQLLDNEQFF
>TRBJ2-7|TRBV9
CASSVVSNRWGHLQYF
>TRBJ2-5|TRBV4-3
CASSQDQGARETQYF
>TRBJ2-7|TRBV20-1
CSARYRADEQYF
>TRBJ1-1|TRBV6-5
CASRLGTGGFTEAFF
>TRBJ1-2|TRBV9
CASSVGQGYNYGYTF
>TRBJ2-2|TRBV7-9
CATPGGAGELFF
>TRBJ1-1|TRBV7-7
CASSSSLNTEAFF
>TRBJ2-7|TRBV20-1
CSAPLAGISYEQYF
>TRBJ2-5|TRBV5-1
CASSLLAGDPRYQETQYF
>TRBJ2-5|TRBV7-2
CASSLGVTSGRQETQYF
>TRBJ1-1|TRBV5-5
CASSLTGIENTEAFF
>TRBJ2-2|TRBV5-6
CASSPPQGAFPTGELFF
>TRBJ1-1|TRBV12-3/TRBV12-4
CASTTDSLGNTEAFF
>TRBJ1-2|TRBV15
CATSRQGDGYGYTF
>TRBJ2-2|TRBV27
CASSLYNTGELFF
>TRBJ1-5|TRBV30
CAWSKGVNSNQPQHF
>TRBJ2-7|TRBV7-2
CASRLGQEIDEQYF
>TRBJ1-5|TRBV6-1
CASWGGLQPQHF